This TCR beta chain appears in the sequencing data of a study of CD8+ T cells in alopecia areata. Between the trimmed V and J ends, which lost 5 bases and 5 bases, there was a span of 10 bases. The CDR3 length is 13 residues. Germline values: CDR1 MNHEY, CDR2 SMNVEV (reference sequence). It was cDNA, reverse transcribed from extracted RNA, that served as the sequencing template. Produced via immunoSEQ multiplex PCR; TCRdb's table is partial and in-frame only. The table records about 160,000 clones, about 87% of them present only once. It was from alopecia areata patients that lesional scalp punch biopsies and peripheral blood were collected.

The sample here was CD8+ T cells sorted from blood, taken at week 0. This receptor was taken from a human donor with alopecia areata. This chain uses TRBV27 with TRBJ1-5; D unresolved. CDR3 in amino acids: CASSPRTDQPQHF. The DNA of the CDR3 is TGTGCCAGCAGTCCTCGGACGGATCAGCCCCAGCATTTT.